The 8 T cell receptor beta chains listed next were all sequenced from one sample in a study of shared clonotypes between healthy human individuals. Assay: immunoSEQ multiplex PCR; the TCRdb copy retains only in-frame clones and omits some. This sample yields around 320,000 clones, of which roughly 87% are seen a single time; 15% to 20% belongs to the top ten. The sequenced sample was memory CD8+ T cells sorted from blood. Described subset: CD45RO+ cells pooled with CCR7-negative TemRA cells. These receptors originate from a man younger than 35 in good health.

The chain couples TRBV9 to TRBJ1-2, with TRBD1 matching over 8 bases. This CDR3 is 13 amino acids long. The V and J ends lost 6 bases and 8 bases, in that order; junction bases with no gene match: 9. In germline, CDR1 is SGDLS, CDR2 YYNGEE. CDR3: CASNRNRGKGYTF. CDR3 DNA: TGTGCCAGCAACCGCAACAGGGGGAAGGGCTACACCTTC.

The rearrangement links TRBV28 to TRBJ1-2; D call uncertain. Germline CDR1 is MDHEN and CDR2 is SYDVKM. This CDR3 is 13 amino acids long. V was pared by 7 bases and J by 0 bases, with 9 bases between. CDR3 nucleotides: TGTGCCAGCACTGAGTCGGCTAACTATGGCTACACCTTC. Translating it yields CASTESANYGYTF.

V and J are TRBV5-1 and TRBJ2-7; 7 bases map to TRBD1. With V trimmed by 1 base and J by 0 bases, 13 bases remained unmatched. The germline gives CDR1 SGHRS, CDR2 YFSETQ. The CDR3 sequence is 18 residues long. CDR3 DNA sequence: TGCGCCAGCAGCTTGTTTCCAGGGGGATTCGTGGTCTCCTACGAGCAGTACTTC. It yields the protein CASSLFPGGFVVSYEQYF.

The sample holds many counts of this clone. V is TRBV5-1 and J is TRBJ2-7; D ambiguous. The CDR3 totals 13 residues. V dropped 4 bases and J dropped 4 bases, with 12 bases sitting between them. Looked up from germline, CDR1 is SGHRS and CDR2 is YFSETQ. The CDR3 region has the DNA TGCGCCAGCAGCCTTAGGACCCTTTACGAGCAGTACTTC. Translating it yields CASSLRTLYEQYF.

This chain uses TRBV27 with TRBJ2-7; TRBD1 is a possible D gene (6 bases). V was shortened by 5 bases and J by 3 bases, with 20 bases between the two germline ends. Per the germline V gene, CDR1 is MNHEY and CDR2 is SMNVEV (reference sequence). CDR3 length: 16 amino acids. The CDR3 loop is CASSDFRQGNNYEQYF. In DNA form, the CDR3 reads TGTGCCAGCAGTGATTTTAGGCAGGGGAATAACTACGAGCAGTACTTC.

This sequence joins TRBV13 and TRBJ1-2, with D unresolved. The CDR3 is made up of 16 amino acids. Germline V lookup: CDR1 PRHDT, CDR2 FYEKMQ (reference sequence). V shed 2 bases and J shed 5 bases, with 18 bases lying between them. CDR3 sequence reads: CASSLIPTERPYGYTF. CDR3 in DNA: TGTGCCAGCAGCTTAATCCCGACGGAGCGTCCTTATGGCTACACCTTC. Variable domain in full (rest from reference TRBV13 and TRBJ1-2): AAGVIQSPRHLIKEKRETATLKCYPIPRHDTVYWYQQGPGQDPQFLISFYEKMQSDKGSIPDRFSAQQFSDYHSELNMSSLELGDSALYFCASSLIPTERPYGYTFGSGTRLTVV.

This chain connects TRBV7-8 to TRBJ1-5, with TRBD1 as a possible D gene (5 bases). V shed 1 base and J shed 5 bases, with 6 bases lying between them. The V gene's germline CDR1 is SGHVS and CDR2 FQNEAQ. There are 13 residues in the CDR3. The CDR3 coding sequence is TGTGCCAGCAGCTTAGGGGGCGATCAGCCCCAGCATTTT. It codes for CASSLGGDQPQHF.

The CDR3 protein is CASSAGPDTQYF. CDR3 DNA: TGTGCCAGCAGTGCCGGGCCAGATACGCAGTATTTT. The V gene is TRBV25-1, the J gene TRBJ2-3; no clear D gene. V was trimmed by 4 bases and J by 4 bases, leaving 6 bases between them. The CDR3 has 12 residues. The germline CDR1 and CDR2 sequences are MGHDK and SYGVNS.